This T cell receptor beta chain stems from a study of T cell changes during pregnancy in multiple sclerosis. Germline V lookup: CDR1 LNHDA, CDR2 SQIVND (reference sequence). V was pared by 6 bases and J by 3 bases, with 21 bases between. The CDR3 is 16 residues long. Produced via immunoSEQ multiplex PCR; TCRdb's table is partial and in-frame only. The table records 40,000 to 50,000 clones, about 93% of them present only once. V gene TRBV19 combines with J gene TRBJ2-7; D unclear. Sample: CD4+ T cells from peripheral blood mononuclear cells, taken in the first trimester of pregnancy. This clonotype was obtained from a female donor with multiple sclerosis, enrolled in a pregnancy study. The CDR3 loop reads CASSPPGIVQSYEQYF. The CDR3 DNA is TGTGCCAGTAGCCCCCCAGGTATTGTCCAAAGCTACGAGCAGTACTTC.